This T cell receptor beta chain was sequenced during a study of lymphopenia after photon versus proton radiotherapy. Broader study findings: Survival link was tested only in deceased patients; proton benefit remains a possibility. Relative stability marked proton patients; photon patients lost diversity and naive cells. Post-nadir diversity loss with photons came from oligoclonal expansion, particularly CD8+ Temra cells. In patients who died, overall survival fell as post-nadir TCR diversity dropped more.

Concerning this clone: The antigen is unknown.

Some clones are missing from TCRdb's copy, which holds only in-frame ones; the method was immunoSEQ multiplex PCR. The table has 30,000 to 45,000 clones, 80% to 95% seen once. V shed 7 bases and J shed 6 bases, with 16 bases lying between them. CDR3 length equals 14 residues. CDR1 is LGHNT and CDR2 is FRNRAP in the germline V gene. The chain links TRBV12-5 to TRBJ2-1, with a tentative D call TRBD1 (6 bases). The source material was peripheral blood, sampled from a patient treated with photon-based radiotherapy. The receptor comes from a man aged 55 to 70 with cholangiocarcinoma. The DNA for the CDR3 is TGTGCTAGTGCCATACAGGGTACTATCAATGAGCAGTTCTTC. Amino acids: CASAIQGTINEQFF.